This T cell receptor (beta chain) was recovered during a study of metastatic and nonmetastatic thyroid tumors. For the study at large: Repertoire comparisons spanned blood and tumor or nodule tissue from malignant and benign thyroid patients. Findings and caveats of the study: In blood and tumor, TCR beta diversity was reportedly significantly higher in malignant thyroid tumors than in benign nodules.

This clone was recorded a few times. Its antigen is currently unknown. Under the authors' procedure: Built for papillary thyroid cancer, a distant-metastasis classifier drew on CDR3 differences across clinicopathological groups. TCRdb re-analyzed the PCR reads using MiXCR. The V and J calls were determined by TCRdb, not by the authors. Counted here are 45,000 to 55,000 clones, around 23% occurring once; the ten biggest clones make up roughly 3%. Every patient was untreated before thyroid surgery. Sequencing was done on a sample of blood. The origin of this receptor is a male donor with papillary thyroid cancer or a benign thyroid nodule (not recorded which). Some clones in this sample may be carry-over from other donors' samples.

The DNA for the CDR3 is TGTGCCAGCAGTCAAAGGACTAGCGGTCAAGAGACCCAGTACTTC. It yields the protein CASSQRTSGQETQYF. This chain joins TRBV25-1 and TRBJ2-5; the match to TRBD2 covers 10 bases. This CDR3 spans 15 amino acids. Germline V lookup: CDR1 MGHDK, CDR2 SYGVNS. V trimming: 5 bases; J trimming: 2 bases; junction bases outside the gene matches: 5.